Listed below are T cell receptor beta chains from one sample, sequenced in a study of shared clonotypes between healthy human individuals. The repertoire was sequenced with immunoSEQ multiplex PCR; TCRdb's copy has only in-frame clones and lacks some. Of about 79,000 clones in the sample, roughly two thirds were seen once. Sequenced input: memory CD8+ T cells sorted from blood. Receptor source: a man aged 25-45 years in good health. Both conserved end residues are part of each CDR3. Fields, in order: D gene, clone size, V gene, J gene, CDR3 DNA, CDR3 protein. The D gene is left open where the match is weak. Only part of the rows carry a size: once, few, many, or a class if the clone is expanded.

d_call: -; clone_size: -; v_call: TRBV15; j_call: TRBJ1-1; cdr3_nt: TGTGCCACCAGCAGAGTCGGGATCACTGAAGCTTTCTTT; cdr3_aa: CATSRVGITEAFF
d_call: -; clone_size: many; v_call: TRBV28; j_call: TRBJ2-7; cdr3_nt: TGTGCCAGCAGATCGGGACACACCTACGAGCAGTACTTC; cdr3_aa: CASRSGHTYEQYF
d_call: -; clone_size: -; v_call: TRBV4-1; j_call: TRBJ2-3; cdr3_nt: TGCGCCAGCAGCCAAGTCGTAATGGATACGCAGTATTTT; cdr3_aa: CASSQVVMDTQYF
d_call: TRBD2; clone_size: -; v_call: TRBV7-2; j_call: TRBJ2-5; cdr3_nt: TGTGCCAGCAGCGCCGCGGGACTAGCGGGAGTATGGTGGGAGACCCAGTACTTC; cdr3_aa: CASSAAGLAGVWWETQYF
d_call: -; clone_size: few; v_call: TRBV2; j_call: TRBJ2-7; cdr3_nt: TGTGCCAGCAGCTTCTTCTACGAGCAGTACTTC; cdr3_aa: CASSFFYEQYF
d_call: -; clone_size: few; v_call: TRBV6-5; j_call: TRBJ2-1; cdr3_nt: TGTGCCAGCAGAAGAGACTCCCAACCTTTTAGTGAGCAGTTCTTC; cdr3_aa: CASRRDSQPFSEQFF
d_call: -; clone_size: -; v_call: TRBV28; j_call: TRBJ2-1; cdr3_nt: TGTGCCAGCAGTTTGGAGGGTCACAATGAGCAGTTCTTC; cdr3_aa: CASSLEGHNEQFF
d_call: TRBD2; clone_size: many; v_call: TRBV7-3; j_call: TRBJ2-3; cdr3_nt: TGTGCCAGCAGCTTTGACAGCGGGGGCACAGATACGCAGTATTTT; cdr3_aa: CASSFDSGGTDTQYF
d_call: TRBD2; clone_size: -; v_call: TRBV29-1; j_call: TRBJ2-1; cdr3_nt: TGCAGCGTTGCACTAGCGGGCAATGAGCAGTTCTTC; cdr3_aa: CSVALAGNEQFF
d_call: -; clone_size: -; v_call: TRBV7-2; j_call: TRBJ2-5; cdr3_nt: TGTGCCAGCAGCTTGCGACAGGCCCGCGAAGAGACCCAGTACTTC; cdr3_aa: CASSLRQAREETQYF
d_call: -; clone_size: -; v_call: TRBV28; j_call: TRBJ2-4; cdr3_nt: TGTGCCAGCGGGAGGGCCCCAGGGGAAAACATTCAGTACTTC; cdr3_aa: CASGRAPGENIQYF
d_call: TRBD2; clone_size: -; v_call: TRBV10-2; j_call: TRBJ2-1; cdr3_nt: TGCGCCAGCAAAACTAGCGGGAGTTACAATGAGCAGTTCTTC; cdr3_aa: CASKTSGSYNEQFF
d_call: -; clone_size: -; v_call: TRBV30; j_call: TRBJ2-1; cdr3_nt: TGTGCCTGGACAGGCGGCATAGGGCAGTTCTTC; cdr3_aa: CAWTGGIGQFF
d_call: -; clone_size: -; v_call: TRBV18; j_call: TRBJ2-1; cdr3_nt: TGTGCCAGCTCACCCGAGGTCCCTGTCGGTGAGCAGTTCTTC; cdr3_aa: CASSPEVPVGEQFF
d_call: -; clone_size: -; v_call: TRBV7-2; j_call: TRBJ2-7; cdr3_nt: TGTGCCAGCAGCCCCTTTCAAGGCCCCAAGGCCTACGAGCAGTACTTC; cdr3_aa: CASSPFQGPKAYEQYF
d_call: TRBD1; clone_size: -; v_call: TRBV5-3; j_call: TRBJ2-2; cdr3_nt: TGTGCCAGAAGCTTGGTTCGACAGGGTCGTTACGGGGAGCTGTTTTTT; cdr3_aa: CARSLVRQGRYGELFF
d_call: -; clone_size: -; v_call: TRBV7-2; j_call: TRBJ2-5; cdr3_nt: TGTGCCAGCAGCCCCAAAAAGGGAGGTATGGAGACCCAGTACTTC; cdr3_aa: CASSPKKGGMETQYF
d_call: -; clone_size: -; v_call: TRBV5-4; j_call: TRBJ2-2; cdr3_nt: TGTGCCAGCAGCCCCGTCCAAAGTCTCACCGGGGAGCTGTTTTTT; cdr3_aa: CASSPVQSLTGELFF
d_call: -; clone_size: -; v_call: TRBV7-3; j_call: TRBJ1-1; cdr3_nt: TGTGCCAGCAGTAGCCCGGGTTACGGGTGCACTGAAGCTTTCTTT; cdr3_aa: CASSSPGYGCTEAFF
d_call: TRBD1; clone_size: -; v_call: TRBV2; j_call: TRBJ2-5; cdr3_nt: TGTGCCAGCAGTGGGGGACAGCTCCTCTACCAAGAGACCCAGTACTTC; cdr3_aa: CASSGGQLLYQETQYF
d_call: -; clone_size: -; v_call: TRBV28; j_call: TRBJ2-5; cdr3_nt: TGTGCCAGCAGTCCAGGGACCAGCGAGACCCAGTACTTC; cdr3_aa: CASSPGTSETQYF
d_call: TRBD1; clone_size: -; v_call: TRBV7-9; j_call: TRBJ2-7; cdr3_nt: TGTGCCTCGAAACAGGGGGTTGGCGAGCAGTACTTC; cdr3_aa: CASKQGVGEQYF
d_call: TRBD2; clone_size: many; v_call: TRBV6-4; j_call: TRBJ2-3; cdr3_nt: TGTGCCAGCAGTGGGACTAGCGGCACAGATACGCAGTATTTT; cdr3_aa: CASSGTSGTDTQYF
d_call: -; clone_size: few; v_call: TRBV29-1; j_call: TRBJ1-1; cdr3_nt: TGCAGCGTTGACAGATCTAACATGAACACTGAAGCTTTCTTT; cdr3_aa: CSVDRSNMNTEAFF
d_call: TRBD2; clone_size: -; v_call: TRBV28; j_call: TRBJ2-1; cdr3_nt: TGTGCCAGCAGTTTTCTAGCGGGAGGGCCCAATGAGCAGTTCTTC; cdr3_aa: CASSFLAGGPNEQFF
d_call: -; clone_size: -; v_call: TRBV29-1; j_call: TRBJ1-2; cdr3_nt: TGCAGCGTTGAAGACTTTGGGCAGATTAACTATGGCTACACCTTC; cdr3_aa: CSVEDFGQINYGYTF
d_call: -; clone_size: -; v_call: TRBV7-8; j_call: TRBJ2-2; cdr3_nt: TGTGCCAGCAGCTTAGAGGGGGCGAACACCGGGGAGCTGTTTTTT; cdr3_aa: CASSLEGANTGELFF
d_call: -; clone_size: -; v_call: TRBV11-2; j_call: TRBJ1-1; cdr3_nt: TGTGCCAGCAGCTTATCCGTGAACACTGAAGCTTTCTTT; cdr3_aa: CASSLSVNTEAFF
d_call: -; clone_size: once; v_call: TRBV10-3; j_call: TRBJ2-3; cdr3_nt: TGTGCCATCAGTGCCGGCAGGGTACCTACGTTACATACGCAGTATTTT; cdr3_aa: CAISAGRVPTLHTQYF
d_call: -; clone_size: -; v_call: TRBV10-1; j_call: TRBJ2-2; cdr3_nt: TGCGCCAGCAGTGATGTTGCAGGACCCGTCGGGGAGCTGTTTTTT; cdr3_aa: CASSDVAGPVGELFF
d_call: -; clone_size: -; v_call: TRBV19; j_call: TRBJ2-1; cdr3_nt: TGTGCCAGTAGTATAGGGGGGACCTACAATGAGCAGTTCTTC; cdr3_aa: CASSIGGTYNEQFF
d_call: TRBD2; clone_size: -; v_call: TRBV14; j_call: TRBJ2-1; cdr3_nt: TGTGCCTCGGGAGCGGGGTTTAAATACAATGAGCAGTTCTTC; cdr3_aa: CASGAGFKYNEQFF
d_call: -; clone_size: few; v_call: TRBV27; j_call: TRBJ2-3; cdr3_nt: TGTGCCAGCAGTTTATCGACTTTGGGAAGCACAGATACGCAGTATTTT; cdr3_aa: CASSLSTLGSTDTQYF
d_call: TRBD2; clone_size: -; v_call: TRBV7-8; j_call: TRBJ2-1; cdr3_nt: TGTGCCAGCAGCTTATTGGCTAGCGGGAGCAATGAGCAGTTCTTC; cdr3_aa: CASSLLASGSNEQFF
d_call: TRBD1; clone_size: few; v_call: TRBV9; j_call: TRBJ2-7; cdr3_nt: TGTGCCAGCAGCGTTCGGACAGGCGGCGAGCAGTACTTC; cdr3_aa: CASSVRTGGEQYF
d_call: TRBD1; clone_size: -; v_call: TRBV29-1; j_call: TRBJ2-5; cdr3_nt: TGCAGCGTTGAACCCAGGGGGACGCAAGAGACCCAGTACTTC; cdr3_aa: CSVEPRGTQETQYF
d_call: TRBD2; clone_size: medium-sized; v_call: TRBV9; j_call: TRBJ2-3; cdr3_nt: TGTGCCAGCAGCGTAGAGGGACTAGCGGGAGGGTCAGATACGCAGTATTTT; cdr3_aa: CASSVEGLAGGSDTQYF
d_call: -; clone_size: -; v_call: TRBV2; j_call: TRBJ2-7; cdr3_nt: TGTGCCTCAAATCGGGCTTCCTACGAGCAGTACTTC; cdr3_aa: CASNRASYEQYF
d_call: -; clone_size: -; v_call: TRBV7-8; j_call: TRBJ2-3; cdr3_nt: TGTGCCAGCATCAGGGGGGGCGGGAGCCATAGCACAGATACGCAGTATTTT; cdr3_aa: CASIRGGGSHSTDTQYF
d_call: -; clone_size: once; v_call: TRBV25-1; j_call: TRBJ2-1; cdr3_nt: TGTGCCAGCAGCGCCGGGCCGGGGGTCTACAATGAGCAGTTCTTC; cdr3_aa: CASSAGPGVYNEQFF
d_call: -; clone_size: -; v_call: TRBV5-6; j_call: TRBJ2-2; cdr3_nt: TGTGCCAGCACCCCTGGGGGCACCGGGGAGCTGTTTTTT; cdr3_aa: CASTPGGTGELFF
d_call: -; clone_size: few; v_call: TRBV19; j_call: TRBJ2-2; cdr3_nt: TGTGCCAGTAGTCTGGTGGGGGCCGGGGAGCTGTTTTTT; cdr3_aa: CASSLVGAGELFF
d_call: TRBD2; clone_size: -; v_call: TRBV10-1; j_call: TRBJ2-1; cdr3_nt: TGCGCCAGCCCCTACGGGAGGGCCTCCTACAATGAGCAGTTCTTC; cdr3_aa: CASPYGRASYNEQFF
d_call: TRBD1; clone_size: -; v_call: TRBV27; j_call: TRBJ2-7; cdr3_nt: TGTGCCAGCAGTCCAACAGGGGGTTTCGGGCAGTACTTC; cdr3_aa: CASSPTGGFGQYF
d_call: TRBD2; clone_size: -; v_call: TRBV7-6; j_call: TRBJ2-2; cdr3_nt: TGTGCCAGCAGCTTTGCCGTCGGGAGGGACGGGGAGCTGTTTTTT; cdr3_aa: CASSFAVGRDGELFF
d_call: -; clone_size: few; v_call: TRBV7-9; j_call: TRBJ2-7; cdr3_nt: TGTGCCAGCAGCCCAGGGAGTTACGAGCAGTACTTC; cdr3_aa: CASSPGSYEQYF
d_call: TRBD2; clone_size: -; v_call: TRBV6-1; j_call: TRBJ2-7; cdr3_nt: TGTGCCAGCAGTGAAGGGTTAGCGGGAGCTTACGAGCAGTACTTC; cdr3_aa: CASSEGLAGAYEQYF
d_call: -; clone_size: medium-sized; v_call: TRBV11-2; j_call: TRBJ2-1; cdr3_nt: TGTGCCAGCAGCTTAGACGGTGGGGCAGACAATGAGCAGTTCTTC; cdr3_aa: CASSLDGGADNEQFF
d_call: -; clone_size: -; v_call: TRBV15; j_call: TRBJ2-3; cdr3_nt: TGTGCCACCAGCAGGCCTAAGGAGGGTATGGGCACAGATACGCAGTATTTT; cdr3_aa: CATSRPKEGMGTDTQYF
d_call: TRBD1; clone_size: once; v_call: TRBV27; j_call: TRBJ1-5; cdr3_nt: TGTGCCAGCAAACTTAGGGGGCCATCTGGTCAGCCCCAGCATTTT; cdr3_aa: CASKLRGPSGQPQHF
d_call: -; clone_size: -; v_call: TRBV25-1; j_call: TRBJ2-7; cdr3_nt: TGTGCCAGCAGTGATCGACAGGCTTACGAGCAGTACTTC; cdr3_aa: CASSDRQAYEQYF
d_call: -; clone_size: -; v_call: TRBV19; j_call: TRBJ2-3; cdr3_nt: TGTGCCACCCGATTGGGGGGCACAGATACGCAGTATTTT; cdr3_aa: CATRLGGTDTQYF
d_call: TRBD1; clone_size: many; v_call: TRBV7-9; j_call: TRBJ1-5; cdr3_nt: TGTGCCAGCAGCGAGATAGGGACAGGGGTCGATCAGCCCCAGCATTTT; cdr3_aa: CASSEIGTGVDQPQHF
d_call: -; clone_size: -; v_call: TRBV7-2; j_call: TRBJ1-2; cdr3_nt: TGTGCCAGCAGCTTAGGGGGCGTTTATGGCTACACCTTC; cdr3_aa: CASSLGGVYGYTF
d_call: TRBD1; clone_size: -; v_call: TRBV11-2; j_call: TRBJ1-1; cdr3_nt: TGTGCCAGCAGAAACAGGGGGGGAATGAACACTGAAGCTTTCTTT; cdr3_aa: CASRNRGGMNTEAFF
d_call: TRBD2; clone_size: -; v_call: TRBV27; j_call: TRBJ2-1; cdr3_nt: TGTGCCAGCACCCCTTGGGCGGGAGGGGCCAATGAGCAGTTCTTC; cdr3_aa: CASTPWAGGANEQFF
d_call: TRBD2; clone_size: few; v_call: TRBV10-3; j_call: TRBJ2-4; cdr3_nt: TGTGCCATCAGTGAGTCCACTAGCGGGAACATTCAGTACTTC; cdr3_aa: CAISESTSGNIQYF